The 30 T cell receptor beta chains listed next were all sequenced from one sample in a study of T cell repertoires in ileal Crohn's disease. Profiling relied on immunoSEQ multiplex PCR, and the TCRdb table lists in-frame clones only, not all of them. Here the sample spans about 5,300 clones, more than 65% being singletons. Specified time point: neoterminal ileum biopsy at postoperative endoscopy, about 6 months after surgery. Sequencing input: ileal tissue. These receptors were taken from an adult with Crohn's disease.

This chain's CDR3 is CASSLAGAPSNEQFF. In DNA, the CDR3 is TGTGCCAGCAGCTTAGCGGGGGCCCCAAGCAATGAGCAGTTCTTC. The chain joins TRBV7-9 to TRBJ2-1, with a weak D call TRBD1 (6 bases). Looked up from germline, CDR1 is SEHNR and CDR2 is FQNEAQ (reference sequence). V lost 0 bases and J lost 6, with 12 bases in between. The CDR3 is 15 amino acids.

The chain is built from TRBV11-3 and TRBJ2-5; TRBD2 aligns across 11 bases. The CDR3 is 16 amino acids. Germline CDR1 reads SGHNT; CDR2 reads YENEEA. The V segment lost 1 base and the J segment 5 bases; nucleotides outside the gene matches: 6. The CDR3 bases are TGTGCCAGCAGCTTAGGACTAGCGGGGTACTCGGAGACCCAGTACTTC. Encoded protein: CASSLGLAGYSETQYF.

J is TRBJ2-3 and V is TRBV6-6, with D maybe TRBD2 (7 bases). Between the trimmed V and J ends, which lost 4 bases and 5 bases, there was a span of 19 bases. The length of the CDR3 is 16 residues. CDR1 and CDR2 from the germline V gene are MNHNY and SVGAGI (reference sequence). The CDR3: CASSSWTASGGDTQYF. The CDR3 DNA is TGTGCCAGCAGTTCCTGGACAGCCTCGGGAGGAGATACGCAGTATTTT.

The CDR3 nucleotides are TGTGCCAGCAGCCCGGGACAGGGGGTCGGTGGCTACACCTTC. Its protein is CASSPGQGVGGYTF. The J gene is TRBJ1-2, the V gene TRBV9; 11 nucleotides line up with TRBD1. The CDR3 covers 14 residues. V lost 4 bases and J lost 7; bases outside the gene matches: 6. The V gene's germline CDR1 is SGDLS and CDR2 YYNGEE. Full variable domain (rest looked up from reference TRBV9 and TRBJ1-2): DSGVTQTPKHLITATGQRVTLRCSPRSGDLSVYWYQQSLDQGLQFLIQYYNGEERAKGNILERFSAQQFPDLHSELNLSSLELGDSALYFCASSPGQGVGGYTFGSGTRLTVV.

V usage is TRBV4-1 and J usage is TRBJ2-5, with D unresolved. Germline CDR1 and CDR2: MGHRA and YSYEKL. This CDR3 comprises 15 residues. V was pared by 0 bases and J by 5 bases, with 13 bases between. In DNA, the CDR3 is TGCGCCAGCAGCCAAGATCCGGTGGTGGCGGAGACCCAGTACTTC. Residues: CASSQDPVVAETQYF.

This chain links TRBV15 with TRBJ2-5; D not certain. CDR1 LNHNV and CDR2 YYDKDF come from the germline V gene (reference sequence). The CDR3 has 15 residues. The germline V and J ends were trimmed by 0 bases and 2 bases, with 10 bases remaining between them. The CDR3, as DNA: TGTGCCACCAGCAGAGATAGGGCATCACAAGAGACCCAGTACTTC. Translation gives CATSRDRASQETQYF.

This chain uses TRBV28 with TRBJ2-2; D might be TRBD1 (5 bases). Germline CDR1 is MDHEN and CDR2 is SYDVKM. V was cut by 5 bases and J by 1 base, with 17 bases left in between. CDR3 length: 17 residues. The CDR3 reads CASSNPLGAMNTGELFF. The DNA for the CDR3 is TGTGCCAGCAGTAACCCCTTAGGGGCGATGAACACCGGGGAGCTGTTTTTT.

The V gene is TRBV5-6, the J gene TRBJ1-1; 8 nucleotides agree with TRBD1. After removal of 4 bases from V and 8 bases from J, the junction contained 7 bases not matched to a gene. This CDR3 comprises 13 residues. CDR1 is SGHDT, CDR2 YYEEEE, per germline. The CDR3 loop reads CASSVEYRGEAFF. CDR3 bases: TGTGCCAGCAGCGTAGAGTACAGGGGGGAAGCTTTCTTT.

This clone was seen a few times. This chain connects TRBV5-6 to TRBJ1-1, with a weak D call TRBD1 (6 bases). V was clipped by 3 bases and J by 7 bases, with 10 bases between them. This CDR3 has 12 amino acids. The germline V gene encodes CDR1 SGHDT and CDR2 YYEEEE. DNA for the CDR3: TGTGCCAGCAGCTGGGGGGCAGGTGAAGCTTTCTTT. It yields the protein CASSWGAGEAFF.

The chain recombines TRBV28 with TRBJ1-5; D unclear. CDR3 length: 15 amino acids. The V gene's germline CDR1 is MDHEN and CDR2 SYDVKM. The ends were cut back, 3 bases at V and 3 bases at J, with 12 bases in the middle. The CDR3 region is CASSFGQTNNQPQHF. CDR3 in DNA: TGTGCCAGCAGTTTCGGCCAGACCAACAATCAGCCCCAGCATTTT.

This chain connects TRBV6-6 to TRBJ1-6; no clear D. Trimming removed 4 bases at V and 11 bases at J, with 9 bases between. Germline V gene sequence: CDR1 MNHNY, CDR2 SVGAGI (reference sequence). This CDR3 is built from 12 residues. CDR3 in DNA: TGTGCCAGCAGTTCCCCCAATCCACCCCTCCACTTT. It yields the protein CASSSPNPPLHF.

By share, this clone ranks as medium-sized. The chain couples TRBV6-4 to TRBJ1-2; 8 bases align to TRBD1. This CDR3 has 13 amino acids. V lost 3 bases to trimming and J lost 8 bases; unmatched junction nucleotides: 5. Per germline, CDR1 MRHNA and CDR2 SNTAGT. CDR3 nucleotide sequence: TGTGCCAGCAGTGAATCAGGGGGCCGGGGCTACACCTTC. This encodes CASSESGGRGYTF.

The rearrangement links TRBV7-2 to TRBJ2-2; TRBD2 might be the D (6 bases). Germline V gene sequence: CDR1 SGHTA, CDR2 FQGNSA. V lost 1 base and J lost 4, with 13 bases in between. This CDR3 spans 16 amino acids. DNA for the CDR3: TGTGCCAGCAGCTTAGTTCGTGGGGGGACCACCGGGGAGCTGTTTTTT. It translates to CASSLVRGGTTGELFF. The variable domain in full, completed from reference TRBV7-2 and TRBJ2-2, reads GAGVSQSPSNKVTEKGKDVELRCDPISGHTALYWYRQSLGQGLEFLIYFQGNSAPDKSGLPSDRFSAERTGGSVSTLTIQRTQQEDSAVYLCASSLVRGGTTGELFFGEGSRLTVL.

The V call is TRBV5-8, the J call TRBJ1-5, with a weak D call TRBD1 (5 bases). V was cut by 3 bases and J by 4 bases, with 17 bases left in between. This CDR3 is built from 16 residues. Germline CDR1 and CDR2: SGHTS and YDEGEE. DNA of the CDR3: TGTGCCAGCAGCTACGGGACGGGATTCCGGAATCAGCCCCAGCATTTT. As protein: CASSYGTGFRNQPQHF.

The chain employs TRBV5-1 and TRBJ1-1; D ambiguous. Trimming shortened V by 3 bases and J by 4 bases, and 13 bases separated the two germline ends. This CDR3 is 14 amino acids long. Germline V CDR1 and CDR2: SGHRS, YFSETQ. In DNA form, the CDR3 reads TGCGCCAGCAGCTCGTCAAGGTTGGGCACTGAAGCTTTCTTT. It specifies CASSSSRLGTEAFF.

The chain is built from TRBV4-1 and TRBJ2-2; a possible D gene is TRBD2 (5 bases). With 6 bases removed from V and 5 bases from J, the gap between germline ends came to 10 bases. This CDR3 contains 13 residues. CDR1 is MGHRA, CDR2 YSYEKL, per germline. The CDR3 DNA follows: TGCGCCAGCAGTATCAGAGGGACCGGGGAGCTGTTTTTT. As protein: CASSIRGTGELFF.

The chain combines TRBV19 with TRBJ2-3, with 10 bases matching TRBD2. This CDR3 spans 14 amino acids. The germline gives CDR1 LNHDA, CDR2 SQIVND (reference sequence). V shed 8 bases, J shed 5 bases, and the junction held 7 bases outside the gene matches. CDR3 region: CASAERGGRDTQYF. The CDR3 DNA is TGTGCCAGTGCCGAGCGGGGGGGCAGAGATACGCAGTATTTT.

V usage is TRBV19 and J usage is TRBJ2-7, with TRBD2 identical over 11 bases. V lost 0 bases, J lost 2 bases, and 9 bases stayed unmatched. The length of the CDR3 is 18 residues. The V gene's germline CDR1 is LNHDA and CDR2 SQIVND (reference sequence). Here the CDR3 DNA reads TGTGCCAGTAGTATAGATCATTCTAGCGGGGGGCCTACCTACGAGCAGTACTTC. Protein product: CASSIDHSSGGPTYEQYF.

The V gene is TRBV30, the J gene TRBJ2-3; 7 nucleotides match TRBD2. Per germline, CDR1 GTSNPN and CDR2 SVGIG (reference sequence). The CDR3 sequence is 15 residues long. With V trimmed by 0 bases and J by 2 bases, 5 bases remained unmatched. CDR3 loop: CAWSVWGGDTDTQYF. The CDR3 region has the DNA TGTGCCTGGAGTGTCTGGGGGGGGGACACAGATACGCAGTATTTT.

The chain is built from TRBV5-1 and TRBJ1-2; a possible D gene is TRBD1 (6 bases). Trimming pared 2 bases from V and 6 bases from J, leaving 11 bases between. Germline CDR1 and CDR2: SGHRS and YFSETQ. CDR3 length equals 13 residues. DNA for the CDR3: TGCGCCAGCAGCTTTTATTCAGGGGATGGCTACACCTTC. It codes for CASSFYSGDGYTF.

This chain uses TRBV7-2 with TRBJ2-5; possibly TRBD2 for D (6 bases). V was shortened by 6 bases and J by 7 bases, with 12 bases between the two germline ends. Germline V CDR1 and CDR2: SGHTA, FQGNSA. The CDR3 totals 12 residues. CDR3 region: CASSSGRTTQYF. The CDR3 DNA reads TGTGCCAGCAGTTCGGGGAGGACGACCCAGTACTTC.

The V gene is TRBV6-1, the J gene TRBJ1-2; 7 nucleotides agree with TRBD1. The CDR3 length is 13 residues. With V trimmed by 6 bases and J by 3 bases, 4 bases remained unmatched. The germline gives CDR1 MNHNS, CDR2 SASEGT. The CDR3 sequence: CASSRQGDYGYTF. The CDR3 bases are TGTGCCAGCAGCAGACAGGGTGACTATGGCTACACCTTC.

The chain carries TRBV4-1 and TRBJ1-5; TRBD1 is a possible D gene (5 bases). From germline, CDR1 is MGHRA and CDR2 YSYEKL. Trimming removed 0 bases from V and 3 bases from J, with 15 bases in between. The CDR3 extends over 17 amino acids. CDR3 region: CASSQDGSGQINQPQHF. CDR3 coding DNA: TGCGCCAGCAGCCAAGATGGGTCAGGACAAATCAATCAGCCCCAGCATTTT.

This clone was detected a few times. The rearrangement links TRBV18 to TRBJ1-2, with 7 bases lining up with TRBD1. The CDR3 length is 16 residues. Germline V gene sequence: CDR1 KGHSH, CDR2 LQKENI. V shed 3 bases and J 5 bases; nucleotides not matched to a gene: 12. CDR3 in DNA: TGTGCCAGCTCACCTAACAGACAGGGCCAGGGGTATGGCTACACCTTC. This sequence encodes CASSPNRQGQGYGYTF.

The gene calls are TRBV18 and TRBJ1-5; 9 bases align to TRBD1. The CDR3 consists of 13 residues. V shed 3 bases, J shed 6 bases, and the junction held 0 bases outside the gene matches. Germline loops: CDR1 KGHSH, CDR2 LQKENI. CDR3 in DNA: TGTGCCAGCTCACCGGGACAGGGTCAGCCCCAGCATTTT. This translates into CASSPGQGQPQHF.

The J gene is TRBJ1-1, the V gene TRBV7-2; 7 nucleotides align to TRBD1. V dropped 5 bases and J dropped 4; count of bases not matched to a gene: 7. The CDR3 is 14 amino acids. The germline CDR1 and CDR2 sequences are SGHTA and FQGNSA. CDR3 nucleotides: TGTGCCAGCAGCCCCCGGAACAGGGGCACTGAAGCTTTCTTT. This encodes CASSPRNRGTEAFF.

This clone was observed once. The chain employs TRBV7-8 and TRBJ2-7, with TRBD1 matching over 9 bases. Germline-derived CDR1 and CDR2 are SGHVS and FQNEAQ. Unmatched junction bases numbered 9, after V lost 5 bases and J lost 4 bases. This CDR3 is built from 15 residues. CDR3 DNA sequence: TGTGCCAGCAGCCCTCCCGGGACAGGGTTGTACGAGCAGTACTTC. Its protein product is CASSPPGTGLYEQYF.

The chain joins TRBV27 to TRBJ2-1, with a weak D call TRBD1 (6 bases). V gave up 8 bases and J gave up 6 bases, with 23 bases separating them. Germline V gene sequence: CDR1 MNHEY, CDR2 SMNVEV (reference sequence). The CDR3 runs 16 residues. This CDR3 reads CASLPGVGLDFNEQFF. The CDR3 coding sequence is TGTGCCAGCCTTCCAGGGGTAGGGCTCGACTTCAATGAGCAGTTCTTC.

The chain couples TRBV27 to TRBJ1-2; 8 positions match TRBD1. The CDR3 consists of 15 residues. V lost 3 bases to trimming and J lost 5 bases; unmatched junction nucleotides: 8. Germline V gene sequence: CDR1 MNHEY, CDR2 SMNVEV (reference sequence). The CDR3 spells CASSFGHRGGYGYTF. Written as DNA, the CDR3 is TGTGCCAGCAGTTTTGGTCACAGGGGGGGTTATGGCTACACCTTC.

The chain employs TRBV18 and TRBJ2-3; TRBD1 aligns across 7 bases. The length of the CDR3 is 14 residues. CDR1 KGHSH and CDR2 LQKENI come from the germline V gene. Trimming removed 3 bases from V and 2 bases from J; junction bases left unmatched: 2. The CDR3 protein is CASSPDRYTDTQYF. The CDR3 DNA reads TGTGCCAGCTCACCGGACAGGTACACAGATACGCAGTATTTT.